The next 20 T cell receptor beta chains were all read from a single sample in a study of blood T cells in healthy people across ages. Then a second PCR, running about 7 to 11 cycles, was carried out with a sample-barcoded 5' primer and a J-beta primer mix. TCRdb re-called the 5' RACE reads through MiXCR, storing one row per CDR3 protein. The sample has roughly 700,000 distinct CDR3 sequences; around 49% are singletons. The source material was blood. The source of these receptors is a woman aged 55 to 70 in good health.

This clonotype was observed at least ten times. The chain uses TRBV25-1 and TRBJ2-7; no reliable D call. Germline V gene lookup returns CDR1 MGHDK and CDR2 SYGVNS. CDR3 length equals 11 residues. Trimming removed 6 bases at V and 4 bases at J, with 7 bases between. The CDR3 DNA is TGTGCCAGCAGAAGAGGTTACGAGCAGTACTTC. This translates into CASRRGYEQYF.

The rearrangement uses TRBV20-1 and TRBJ2-3, with D perhaps TRBD1 or TRBD2 (5 bases each). CDR3 size: 16 residues. Germline lookup yields CDR1 DFQATT and CDR2 SNEGSKA (reference sequence). V was trimmed by 1 base and J by 1 base, leaving 15 bases between them. The CDR3 region is CSARGTDGARTDTQYF. Written as DNA, the CDR3 is TGCAGTGCTAGAGGGACGGACGGGGCCCGCACAGATACGCAGTATTTT.

This clonotype showed up just a few times. This chain joins TRBV20-1 and TRBJ1-2, with TRBD1 identical over 9 bases. V shed 4 bases and J 8 bases; nucleotides not matched to a gene: 8. The CDR3 loop spans 13 amino acids. Germline V gene sequence: CDR1 DFQATT, CDR2 SNEGSKA (reference sequence). The CDR3 spells CSATHWTGEGYTF. The CDR3 nucleotides read TGCAGTGCTACTCACTGGACAGGGGAAGGCTACACCTTC.

The chain uses TRBV30 and TRBJ2-5; TRBD1 or TRBD2 may be the D gene (5 bases each). CDR1 is GTSNPN, CDR2 SVGIG, per germline (reference sequence). The CDR3 runs 14 residues. V lost 2 bases to trimming and J lost 3 bases, with 13 bases between them. CDR3 nucleotide sequence: TGTGCCTGGAGTATTGGGACCCAAGAAGAGACCCAGTACTTC. As protein: CAWSIGTQEETQYF.

The rearrangement uses TRBV20-1 and TRBJ2-7, with D possibly TRBD2 on 5 matching bases. The CDR3 totals 14 residues. Germline V gene lookup returns CDR1 DFQATT and CDR2 SNEGSKA (reference sequence). CDR3 in amino acids: CSPQRAGRSYEQYF. CDR3 coding DNA: TGCAGCCCACAGAGGGCTGGGCGCTCCTACGAGCAGTACTTC.

V is TRBV4-3 and J is TRBJ2-1, with D unclear. The CDR3 runs to 14 residues. Trimming stripped 0 bases from V and 7 bases from J, with 10 bases between. Germline V gene sequence: CDR1 LGHNA, CDR2 YSLEER. CDR3 sequence (DNA): TGCGCCAGCAGCCAAGAAGGGTTGGGGAATGAGCAGTTCTTC. Protein: CASSQEGLGNEQFF.

This clonotype showed up just a few times. The chain carries TRBV7-2 and TRBJ1-4, with 8 bases lining up with TRBD1. CDR1 is SGHTA, CDR2 FQGNSA, per germline. V lost 1 base to trimming and J lost 7 bases; unmatched junction nucleotides: 14. This CDR3 is 18 amino acids long. The CDR3 loop reads CASSLVVQGARTREKLFF. The CDR3 bases are TGTGCCAGCAGCTTAGTCGTGCAGGGGGCGCGTACGCGTGAAAAACTGTTTTTT.

The CDR3 DNA reads as TGCAGTGCCAAATCTAGCGGGAGGGCCAGTGAGCAGTTCTTC. It translates to CSAKSSGRASEQFF. This rearrangement joins TRBV20-1 to TRBJ2-1; TRBD2 agrees at 12 bases. The CDR3 extends over 14 amino acids. V dropped 6 bases and J dropped 9; count of bases not matched to a gene: 9. Germline CDR1 reads DFQATT; CDR2 reads SNEGSKA (reference sequence).

This rearrangement joins TRBV11-2 to TRBJ2-2; D remains ambiguous. Germline lookup yields CDR1 SGHAT and CDR2 FQNNGV. V was cut by 0 bases and J by 2 bases, with 13 bases left in between. This CDR3 region has 17 residues. This chain's CDR3 is CASSLDPKTSNTGELFF. CDR3 DNA: TGTGCCAGCAGCTTAGATCCCAAGACGAGCAACACCGGGGAGCTGTTTTTT.

This clonotype has more than one count but fewer than ten. V usage is TRBV20-1 and J usage is TRBJ1-6; 7 bases match TRBD1. Trimming at V came to 0 bases and at J to 13 bases, leaving 12 bases not matched to a gene. The CDR3 runs 15 residues. Germline CDR1 is DFQATT and CDR2 is SNEGSKA (reference sequence). CDR3 protein: CSARDRETGKMPLHF. The CDR3 bases are TGCAGTGCTAGAGATAGGGAGACAGGGAAAATGCCCCTCCACTTT.

This clonotype was counted only a few times. The DNA of the CDR3 is TGTGCCAGCAGTTACGGGCGGAGTAGTCTGTCGGGCAATCAGCCCCAGCATTTT. Protein product: CASSYGRSSLSGNQPQHF. This chain connects TRBV6-2 or TRBV6-3 to TRBJ1-5; D unresolved. This CDR3 has 18 amino acids. V lost 2 bases to trimming and J lost 2 bases, with 19 bases between them. The germline gives CDR1 MNHEY, CDR2 SVGEGT.

The chain employs TRBV20-1 and TRBJ2-5; D might be TRBD2 (6 bases). V was trimmed by 2 bases and J by 11 bases, leaving 21 bases between them. CDR1 DFQATT and CDR2 SNEGSKA come from the germline V gene (reference sequence). The CDR3 has 14 amino acids. DNA for the CDR3: TGCAGTGCTAGACCTTCCGGGAGAGGGGCGGAGCAGTACTTC. Protein: CSARPSGRGAEQYF.

The genes are TRBV13 and TRBJ2-2; D is possibly TRBD1 or TRBD2 (5 bases each). Germline CDR1 PRHDT, CDR2 FYEKMQ (reference sequence). CDR3 size: 16 residues. With 2 bases removed from V and 6 bases from J, the gap between germline ends came to 16 bases. CDR3 coding DNA: TGTGCCAGCAGCTTACAGGGACCGACTGGTGCCGGGGAGCTGTTTTTT. Translated: CASSLQGPTGAGELFF.

V gene TRBV6-2 or TRBV6-3 combines with J gene TRBJ2-1; D not resolved. Between the trimmed V and J ends, which lost 0 bases and 2 bases, there was a span of 14 bases. The CDR3 runs to 17 residues. Germline V lookup: CDR1 MNHEY, CDR2 SVGEGT. The CDR3 sequence: CASSYSVRSVAYNEQFF. The CDR3 nucleotides are TGTGCCAGCAGTTACTCGGTTAGAAGCGTGGCCTACAATGAGCAGTTCTTC.

In its sample, this clonotype was seen a few times. The J gene is TRBJ2-4, the V gene TRBV3-1; tentative D call: TRBD2 (5 bases). With 1 base removed from V and 7 bases from J, the gap between germline ends came to 8 bases. Looked up from germline, CDR1 is LGHDT and CDR2 is YNNKEL (reference sequence). The CDR3 length is 13 residues. The CDR3 sequence: CASSQGGLNIQYF. The CDR3 region has the DNA TGTGCCAGCAGCCAAGGAGGGTTGAACATTCAGTACTTC.

This clonotype was seen just once. Sequence at one end of the junction differs from germline and may be a read error. The genes are TRBV15 and TRBJ1-1; D ambiguous. The CDR3 consists of 15 residues. Per germline, CDR1 LNHNV and CDR2 YYDKDF (reference sequence). CDR3 DNA sequence: TGTGCTACCAGCAGAGATCAGGCAGGAGTCCTGAAGGCTTTCTTT. This gives the protein CATSRDQAGVLKAFF.

This clonotype has a count of ten or more. The chain employs TRBV7-2 and TRBJ2-7, with 8 positions matching TRBD1. The V gene end was trimmed by 4 bases and the J gene end by 0 bases; junction bases not matched to a gene: 2. This CDR3 contains 14 residues. The germline gives CDR1 SGHTA, CDR2 FQGNSA. Here the CDR3 DNA reads TGTGCCAGCAGCTGGGACAGGAGCTCCTACGAGCAGTACTTC. This gives the protein CASSWDRSSYEQYF.

This chain uses TRBV18 with TRBJ1-1, with 7 bases fitting TRBD1. Germline lookup yields CDR1 KGHSH and CDR2 LQKENI. The CDR3 extends over 17 amino acids. The J segment lost 0 bases and the V segment lost 3 bases, leaving 10 bases of the junction unmatched. The CDR3 here is CASSPTGAYGLNTEAFF. CDR3 in DNA: TGTGCCAGCTCACCCACAGGGGCGTACGGTTTGAACACTGAAGCTTTCTTT.

This clonotype was found a few times. The CDR3 DNA sequence: TGCAGCGTTGAATTCTGGGGGAGCACTGAAGCTTTCTTT. Translation gives CSVEFWGSTEAFF. V is TRBV29-1 and J is TRBJ1-1, with D perhaps TRBD1 (5 bases). The germline gives CDR1 SQVTM, CDR2 ANQGSEA. The CDR3 consists of 13 residues. Trimming removed 2 bases at V and 4 bases at J, with 11 bases between.

This clonotype was detected only once. A much larger clone lies one base from this, so it may be a read error. The rearrangement uses TRBV15 and TRBJ2-1, with 10 bases fitting TRBD2. V lost 1 base to trimming and J lost 10 bases; unmatched junction nucleotides: 10. CDR1 is LNHNV, CDR2 YYDKDF, per germline (reference sequence). This CDR3 has 16 amino acids. Here the CDR3 DNA reads TGTGCCACCAGCAGAGCTATAGCGGGAGGTCAGGAGGAGCAGTTCTTC. It codes for CATSRAIAGGQEEQFF.